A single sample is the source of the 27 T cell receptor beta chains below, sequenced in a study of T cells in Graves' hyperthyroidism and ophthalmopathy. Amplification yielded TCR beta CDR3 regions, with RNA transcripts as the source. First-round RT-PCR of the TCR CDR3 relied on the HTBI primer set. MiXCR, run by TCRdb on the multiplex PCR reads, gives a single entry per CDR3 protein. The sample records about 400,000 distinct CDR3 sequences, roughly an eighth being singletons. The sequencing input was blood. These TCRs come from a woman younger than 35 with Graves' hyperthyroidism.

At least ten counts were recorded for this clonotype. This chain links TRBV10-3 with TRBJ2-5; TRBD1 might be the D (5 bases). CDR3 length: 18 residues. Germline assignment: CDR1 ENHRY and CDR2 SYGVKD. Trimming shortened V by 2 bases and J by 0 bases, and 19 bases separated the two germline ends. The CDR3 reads CAISENLGRKLYQETQYF. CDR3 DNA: TGTGCCATCAGTGAGAATTTGGGGCGGAAACTGTACCAAGAGACCCAGTACTTC.

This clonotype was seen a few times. The DNA for the CDR3 is TGTGCCAGCAGCCCCGGAAGGGCGCAGTATTTT. As protein: CASSPGRAQYF. The gene calls are TRBV9 and TRBJ2-3, with D uncertain. V lost 4 bases and J lost 10, with 10 bases in between. CDR3 length: 11 amino acids. Looked up from germline, CDR1 is SGDLS and CDR2 is YYNGEE.

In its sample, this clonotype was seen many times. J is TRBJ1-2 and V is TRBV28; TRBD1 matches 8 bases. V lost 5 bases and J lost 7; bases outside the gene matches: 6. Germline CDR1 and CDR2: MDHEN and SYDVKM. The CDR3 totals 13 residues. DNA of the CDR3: TGTGCCAGCAGTCCGGACAGGGTCGGTGGCTACACCTTC. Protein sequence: CASSPDRVGGYTF.

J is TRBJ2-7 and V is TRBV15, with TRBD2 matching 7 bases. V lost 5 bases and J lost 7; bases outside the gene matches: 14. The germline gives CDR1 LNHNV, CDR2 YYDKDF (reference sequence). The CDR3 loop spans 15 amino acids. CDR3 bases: TGTGCCACCAGCGAATCCAGACTAGCTTCAAGGGAGCAGTACTTC. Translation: CATSESRLASREQYF.

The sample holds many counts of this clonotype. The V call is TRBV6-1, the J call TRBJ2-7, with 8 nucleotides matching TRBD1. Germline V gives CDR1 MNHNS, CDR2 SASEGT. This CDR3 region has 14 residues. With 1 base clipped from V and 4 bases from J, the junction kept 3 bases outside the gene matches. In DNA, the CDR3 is TGTGCCAGCAGTGAAGACAGGGGGTTTTACGAGCAGTACTTC. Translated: CASSEDRGFYEQYF.

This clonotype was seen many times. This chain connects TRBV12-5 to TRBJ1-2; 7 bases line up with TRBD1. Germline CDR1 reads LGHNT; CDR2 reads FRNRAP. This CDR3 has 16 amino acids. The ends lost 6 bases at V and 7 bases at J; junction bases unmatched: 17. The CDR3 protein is CASGLGTEPKWRGYTF. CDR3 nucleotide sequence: TGTGCTAGTGGGCTCGGGACAGAACCAAAATGGCGTGGCTACACCTTC.

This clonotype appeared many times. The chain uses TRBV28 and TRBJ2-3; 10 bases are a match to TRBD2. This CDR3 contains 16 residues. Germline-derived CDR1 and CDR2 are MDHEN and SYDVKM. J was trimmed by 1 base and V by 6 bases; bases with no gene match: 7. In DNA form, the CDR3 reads TGTGCCAGCAGCTCAGCGGGAGGGTCCGGCACAGATACGCAGTATTTT. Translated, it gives CASSSAGGSGTDTQYF.

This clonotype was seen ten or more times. The CDR3 DNA is TGCGCCAGCAGCTATGGCGGGCTATTACGGGATGAGCAGTTCTTC. Translating gives CASSYGGLLRDEQFF. The genes are TRBV5-1 and TRBJ2-1; D is perhaps TRBD2 (5 bases). CDR1 is SGHRS and CDR2 is YFSETQ in the germline V gene. Trimming stripped 3 bases from V and 8 bases from J, with 18 bases between. This CDR3 has 15 residues.

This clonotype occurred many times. The CDR3 nucleotides read TGTGCCAGCAGTTTAAAGGTCTCTAGCGGTTTTTCCGAGCAGTACTTC. Its protein product is CASSLKVSSGFSEQYF. The chain is built from TRBV27 and TRBJ2-7; 7 nucleotides align to TRBD2. Trimming removed 2 bases from V and 6 bases from J; junction bases left unmatched: 13. Germline lookup yields CDR1 MNHEY and CDR2 SMNVEV (reference sequence). The CDR3 is made up of 16 amino acids.

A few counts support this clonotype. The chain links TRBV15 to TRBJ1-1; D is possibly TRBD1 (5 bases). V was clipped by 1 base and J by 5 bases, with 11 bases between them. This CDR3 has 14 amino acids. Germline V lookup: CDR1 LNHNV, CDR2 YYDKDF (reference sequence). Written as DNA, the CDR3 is TGTGCCACCAGCAGAGGCGGGGGGAATACTGAAGCTTTCTTT. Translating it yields CATSRGGGNTEAFF. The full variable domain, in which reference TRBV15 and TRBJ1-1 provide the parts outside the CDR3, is DAMVIQNPRYQVTQFGKPVTLSCSQTLNHNVMYWYQQKSSQAPKLLFHYYDKDFNNEADTPDNFQSRRPNTSFCFLDIRSPGLGDTAMYLCATSRGGGNTEAFFGQGTRLTVV.

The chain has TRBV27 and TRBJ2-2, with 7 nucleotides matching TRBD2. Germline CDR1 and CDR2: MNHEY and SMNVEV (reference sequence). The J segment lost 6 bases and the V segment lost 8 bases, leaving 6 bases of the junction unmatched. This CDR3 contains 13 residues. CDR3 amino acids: CASAGAEAGELFF. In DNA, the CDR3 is TGTGCCAGCGCGGGAGCGGAGGCCGGGGAGCTGTTTTTT.

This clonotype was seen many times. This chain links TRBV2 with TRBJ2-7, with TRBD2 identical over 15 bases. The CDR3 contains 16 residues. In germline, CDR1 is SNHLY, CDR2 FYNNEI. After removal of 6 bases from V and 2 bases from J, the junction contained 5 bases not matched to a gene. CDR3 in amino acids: CASRQGLAGGTYEQYF. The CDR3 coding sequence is TGTGCCAGCAGACAGGGACTAGCGGGAGGAACCTACGAGCAGTACTTC.

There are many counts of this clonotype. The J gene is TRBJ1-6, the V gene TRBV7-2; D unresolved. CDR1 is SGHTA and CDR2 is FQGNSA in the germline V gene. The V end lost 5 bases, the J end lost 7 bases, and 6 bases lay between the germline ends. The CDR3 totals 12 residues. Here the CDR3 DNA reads TGTGCCAGCAGCACGCGGAATTCACCCCTCCACTTT. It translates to CASSTRNSPLHF.

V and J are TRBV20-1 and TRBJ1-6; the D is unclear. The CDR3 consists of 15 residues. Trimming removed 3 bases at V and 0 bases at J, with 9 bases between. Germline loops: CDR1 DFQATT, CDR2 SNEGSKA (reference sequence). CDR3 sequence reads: CSASEESSYNSPLHF. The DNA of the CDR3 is TGCAGTGCTAGTGAGGAGAGCTCCTATAATTCACCCCTCCACTTT.

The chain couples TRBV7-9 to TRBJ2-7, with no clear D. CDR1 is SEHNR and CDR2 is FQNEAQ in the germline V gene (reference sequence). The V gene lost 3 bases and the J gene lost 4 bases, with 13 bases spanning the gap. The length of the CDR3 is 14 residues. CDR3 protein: CASSFSGLRYEQYF. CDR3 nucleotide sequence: TGTGCCAGCAGCTTCTCTGGATTACGGTACGAGCAGTACTTC.

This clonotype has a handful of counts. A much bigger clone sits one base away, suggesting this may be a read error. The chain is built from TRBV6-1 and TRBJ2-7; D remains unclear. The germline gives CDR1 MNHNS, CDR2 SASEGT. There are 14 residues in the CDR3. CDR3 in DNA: TGTGTCAGCAGTGAAAATCTTAGCTCCTACGAGCAGTACTTC. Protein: CVSSENLSSYEQYF.

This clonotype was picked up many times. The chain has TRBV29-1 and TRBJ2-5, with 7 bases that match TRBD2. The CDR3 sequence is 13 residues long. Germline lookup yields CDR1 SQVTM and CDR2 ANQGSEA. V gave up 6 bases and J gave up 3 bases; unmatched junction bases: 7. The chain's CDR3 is CSVGLREEETQYF. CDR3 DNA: TGCAGCGTGGGCCTCCGGGAGGAAGAGACCCAGTACTTC. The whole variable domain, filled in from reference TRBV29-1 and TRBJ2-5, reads SAVISQKPSRDICQRGTSLTIQCQVDSQVTMMFWYRQQPGQSLTLIATANQGSEATYESGFVIDKFPISRPNLTFSTLTVSNMSPEDSSIYLCSVGLREEETQYFGPGTRLLVL.

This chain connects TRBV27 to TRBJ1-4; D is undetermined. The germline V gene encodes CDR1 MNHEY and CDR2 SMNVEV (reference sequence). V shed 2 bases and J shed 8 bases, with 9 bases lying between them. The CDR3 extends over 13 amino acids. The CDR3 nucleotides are TGTGCCAGCAGTTTACGGGTTTGGGAAAAACTGTTTTTT. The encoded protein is CASSLRVWEKLFF.

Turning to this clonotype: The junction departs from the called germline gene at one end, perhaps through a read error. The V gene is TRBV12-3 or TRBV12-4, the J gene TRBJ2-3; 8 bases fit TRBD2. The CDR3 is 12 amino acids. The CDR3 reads CAGSTSGNTQYF. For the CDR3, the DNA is TGTGCCGGCAGTACTAGCGGAAATACGCAGTATTTT.

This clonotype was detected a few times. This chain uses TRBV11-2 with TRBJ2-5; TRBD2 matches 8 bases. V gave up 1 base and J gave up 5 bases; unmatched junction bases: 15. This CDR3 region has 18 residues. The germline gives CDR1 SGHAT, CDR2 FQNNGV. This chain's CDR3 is CASSLGGFGTSGVETQYF. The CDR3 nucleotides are TGTGCCAGCAGCTTAGGTGGTTTTGGGACTAGTGGAGTGGAGACCCAGTACTTC.

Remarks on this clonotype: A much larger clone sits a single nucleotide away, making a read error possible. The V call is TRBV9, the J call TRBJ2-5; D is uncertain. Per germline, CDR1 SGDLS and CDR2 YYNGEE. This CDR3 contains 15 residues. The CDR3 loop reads CDSSAGRVPQETQYF. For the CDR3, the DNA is TGTGACAGCAGCGCTGGCCGGGTCCCACAAGAGACCCAGTACTTC.

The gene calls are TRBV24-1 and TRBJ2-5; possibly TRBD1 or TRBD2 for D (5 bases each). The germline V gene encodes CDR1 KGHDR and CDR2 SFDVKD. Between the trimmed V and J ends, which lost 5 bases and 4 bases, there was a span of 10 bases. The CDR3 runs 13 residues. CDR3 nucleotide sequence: TGTGCCACCAGTGCTGGGGGACCAGAGACCCAGTACTTC. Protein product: CATSAGGPETQYF.

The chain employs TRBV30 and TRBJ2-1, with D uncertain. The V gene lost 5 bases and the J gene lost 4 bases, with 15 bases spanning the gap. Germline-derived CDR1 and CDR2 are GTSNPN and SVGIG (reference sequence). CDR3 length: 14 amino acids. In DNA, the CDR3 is TGTGCCTGGGTTGGAGACCCCTTATACAATGAGCAGTTCTTC. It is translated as CAWVGDPLYNEQFF.

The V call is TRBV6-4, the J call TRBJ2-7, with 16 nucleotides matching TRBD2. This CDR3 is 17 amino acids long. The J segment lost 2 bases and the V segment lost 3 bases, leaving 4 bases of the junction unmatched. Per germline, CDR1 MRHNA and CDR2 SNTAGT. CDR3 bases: TGTGCCAGCAGTGAAGGGACTAGCGGGAGGGCCGCCTACGAGCAGTACTTC. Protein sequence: CASSEGTSGRAAYEQYF.

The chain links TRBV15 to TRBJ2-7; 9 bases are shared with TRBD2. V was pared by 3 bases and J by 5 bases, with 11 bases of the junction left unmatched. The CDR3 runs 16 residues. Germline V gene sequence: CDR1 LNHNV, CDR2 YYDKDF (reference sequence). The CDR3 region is CATSSEGLAMFDEQYF. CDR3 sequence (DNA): TGTGCCACCAGCAGCGAAGGACTAGCGATGTTCGACGAGCAGTACTTC.

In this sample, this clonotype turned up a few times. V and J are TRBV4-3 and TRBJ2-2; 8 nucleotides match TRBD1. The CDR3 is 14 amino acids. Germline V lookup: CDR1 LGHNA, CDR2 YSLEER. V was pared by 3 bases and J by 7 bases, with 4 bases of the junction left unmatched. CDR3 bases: TGCGCCAGCAGCCACCGGACAGGGAACGGGGAGCTGTTTTTT. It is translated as CASSHRTGNGELFF.

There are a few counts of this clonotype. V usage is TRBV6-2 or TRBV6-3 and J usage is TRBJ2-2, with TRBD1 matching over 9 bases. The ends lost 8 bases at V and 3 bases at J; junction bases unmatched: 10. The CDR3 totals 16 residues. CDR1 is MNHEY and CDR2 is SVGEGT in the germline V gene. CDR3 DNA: TGTGCCAGCGTAAGCCGGGACAGGGTTGACACCGGGGAGCTGTTTTTT. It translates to CASVSRDRVDTGELFF.